A selection of T cell receptor beta chains follows, all from one sample in a study of blood T cell repertoires in COVID-19. Profiling relied on immunoSEQ multiplex PCR, and the TCRdb table lists in-frame clones only, not all of them. Of some 200,000 clones listed, 86% were seen once; the top ten hold 3.5% to 4.5%. What was sequenced was PBMCs or T cells enriched from blood (not recorded which). Receptors originate from a woman aged 40 to 50 with acute COVID-19. Each CDR3 is given with its conserved first and last residue. D genes are given only for firm matches. Clone size is given for some rows only: seen once, a few or many times, or a class if the clone is expanded.

TRBV7-2	-	TRBJ2-7	-	TGTGCCAGCAGCGGGCGCCCTGACCTGACTGACAGACCAGACTACGAGCAGTACTTC	CASSGRPDLTDRPDYEQYF
TRBV5-6	-	TRBJ2-1	-	TGTGCCAGCAGCTTTTCAGGGGTACACTCCTACAATGAGCAGTTCTTC	CASSFSGVHSYNEQFF
TRBV3-1/TRBV3-2	TRBD1	TRBJ2-6	-	TGTGCCAGCAGCCAACTGACAGGGGCTGGGGCCAACGTCCTGACTTTC	CASSQLTGAGANVLTF
TRBV4-3	TRBD1	TRBJ1-1	-	TGCGCCAGCAGCTACACAGGGGGAACCACTGAAGCTTTCTTT	CASSYTGGTTEAFF
TRBV19	TRBD1	TRBJ1-5	-	TGTGCCAGTAGTATAGACACGCGACAGGGGCGTAATCAGCCCCAGCATTTT	CASSIDTRQGRNQPQHF
TRBV7-2	-	TRBJ2-1	-	TGTGCCAGCAGCACAAGGGGACTTAACAATGAGCAGTTCTTC	CASSTRGLNNEQFF
TRBV3-1/TRBV3-2	-	TRBJ1-1	-	TGTGCCAGCAGCCATGAAACGGGACTGACAGCTTTCTTT	CASSHETGLTAFF
TRBV4-1	-	TRBJ1-4	-	TGCGCCAGCAGCCAAGAGGGGGCGGATGAAAAACTGTTTTTT	CASSQEGADEKLFF
TRBV9	-	TRBJ2-1	-	TGTGCCAGCAGCCCACTCCGGGAGCAGTTCTTC	CASSPLREQFF
TRBV15	-	TRBJ1-1	once	TGTGCCACCCGCGTACAGGGGAACACTGAAGCTTTCTTT	CATRVQGNTEAFF
TRBV5-1	-	TRBJ2-2	-	TGCGCCAGCAGCTGGAACAGTGATACCGGGGAGCTGTTTTTT	CASSWNSDTGELFF
TRBV12-3/TRBV12-4	-	TRBJ2-3	-	TGTGCCAGCCGCCCCTCGGGTAGTACGCAGTATTTT	CASRPSGSTQYF
TRBV9	-	TRBJ1-5	-	TGTGCCAGCAGCCTACTTGGCTCGACAGCAGACAATCAGCCCCAGCATTTT	CASSLLGSTADNQPQHF
TRBV7-2	-	TRBJ1-2	-	TGTGCCAGCAGCTTAGAGCAGGACTATGGCTACACCTTC	CASSLEQDYGYTF
TRBV19	TRBD2	TRBJ2-4	-	TGTGCCAGTAGTACCCCGGGACTAGCGGGAGAAAACATTCAGTACTTC	CASSTPGLAGENIQYF
TRBV14	TRBD1	TRBJ1-1	-	TGTGCCAGCAGCCAAGATTTAGGCAGGGGGTTGAACACTGAAGCTTTCTTT	CASSQDLGRGLNTEAFF
TRBV19	TRBD1	TRBJ1-5	-	TGTGCCAGTTCACAGGGGGTTAGCAATCAGCCCCAGCATTTT	CASSQGVSNQPQHF
TRBV6-1	-	TRBJ2-3	-	TGTGCCAGCAGTGAAGCGGCGGGGGCCGACCCAGATACGCAGTATTTT	CASSEAAGADPDTQYF
TRBV7-3	-	TRBJ1-2	-	TGTGCCAGCAGCTTAGTAGCTTCTGCGGACTATGGCTACACCTTC	CASSLVASADYGYTF
TRBV2	-	TRBJ2-1	-	TGTGCCAGCCTCTTTAATGAGCAGTTCTTC	CASLFNEQFF
TRBV5-1	-	TRBJ1-1	-	TGCGCCAGCAGCTTGGGTCAACGGACTGAAGCTTTCTTT	CASSLGQRTEAFF
TRBV19	TRBD1	TRBJ1-1	-	TGTGCCAGTCAAAAACAGGGGGAGGACACTGAAGCTTTCTTT	CASQKQGEDTEAFF
TRBV18	TRBD1	TRBJ1-2	-	TGTGCCAGCTCACCGACAGGGAAGAACAGTATCCGTGGCTACACCTTC	CASSPTGKNSIRGYTF
TRBV3-1/TRBV3-2	TRBD1	TRBJ1-1	-	TGTGCCAGCAGCCAAGAATGGCAGGGGGACACTGAAGCTTTCTTT	CASSQEWQGDTEAFF
TRBV27	-	TRBJ1-2	-	TGTGCCAGCAGTCCGTACGCAGGGGCCCCGGACGGCTACACCTTC	CASSPYAGAPDGYTF
TRBV25-1	TRBD1	TRBJ2-6	-	TGTGCCAGCAGTACCCGACAGGGTCCTGGGGCCAACGTCCTGACTTTC	CASSTRQGPGANVLTF
TRBV5-6	-	TRBJ1-3	-	TGTGCCAGCAAAAGCCAATGGTCTGGAAACACCATATATTTT	CASKSQWSGNTIYF
TRBV4-3	-	TRBJ2-1	-	TGCGCCAGCAGCCTTACGACTAGTTACTCCTACAATGAGCAGTTCTTC	CASSLTTSYSYNEQFF
TRBV24-1	-	TRBJ2-1	-	TGTGCCACCAGTGCCGGACCCGGAGGAAGGGAAGCGGATGAGCAGTTCTTC	CATSAGPGGREADEQFF
TRBV5-4	TRBD2	TRBJ2-6	once	TGTGCCAGCAGCTTGGGCGGGGGTACTGGGGCCAACGTCCTGACTTTC	CASSLGGGTGANVLTF
TRBV18	TRBD2	TRBJ2-3	-	TGTGCCAGCTCACCACCGGGACTAGCGGGGGGCAGCACAGATACGCAGTATTTT	CASSPPGLAGGSTDTQYF
TRBV7-9	TRBD1	TRBJ1-1	-	TGTGCCAGCAGCTTAGCTATCTCCGACAGGGCTGACACTGAAGCTTTCTTT	CASSLAISDRADTEAFF
TRBV7-9	-	TRBJ1-4	-	TGTGCCAGCAGCAGTTACGTAAATGAAAACGGACTGTTTTTT	CASSSYVNENGLFF
TRBV3-1/TRBV3-2	TRBD1	TRBJ2-7	-	TGTGCCAGCAGCTCCGACAGGGACGAGCAGTACTTC	CASSSDRDEQYF
TRBV18	TRBD1	TRBJ1-1	once	TGTGCCAGCTCACCACCGAGCCAGGGGGGGAACACTGAAGCTTTCTTT	CASSPPSQGGNTEAFF
TRBV5-8	-	TRBJ2-3	-	TGTGCCAGCAGCTTGGAACGGGGGGCACTAAGTACGCAGTATTTT	CASSLERGALSTQYF
TRBV27	-	TRBJ2-1	-	TGTGCCAGCAGTCGACTAGTTTTTTCCCCCTACAATGAGCAGTTCTTC	CASSRLVFSPYNEQFF
TRBV30	TRBD1	TRBJ1-6	-	TGTGCCTGGAGCACCGGGACAGACTCACCCCTCCACTTT	CAWSTGTDSPLHF
TRBV5-1	-	TRBJ1-2	-	TGCGCCAGCAGCAAAACAGCCGATAACTATGGCTACACCTTC	CASSKTADNYGYTF
TRBV5-1	-	TRBJ1-1	once	TGCGCCAGCAGTCAGCATGACAGCAATGAAGCTTTCTTT	CASSQHDSNEAFF
TRBV4-1	-	TRBJ1-1	-	TGCGCCAGCAGCCAAGGGGAGCAGATTTTGAACACTGAAGCTTTCTTT	CASSQGEQILNTEAFF
TRBV6-2/TRBV6-3	-	TRBJ1-1	-	TGTGCCAGCAGTTACTCGGCTACAGGGTGGGGCTCCAGCACTGAAGCTTTCTTT	CASSYSATGWGSSTEAFF
TRBV2	-	TRBJ1-3	few	TGTGCCAGCAGGGGATACCAGGAGGGCACCATATATTTT	CASRGYQEGTIYF
TRBV6-5	-	TRBJ2-3	-	TGTGCCAGCAGTATAGGGGGAGGGACAGGTACGCAGTATTTT	CASSIGGGTGTQYF
TRBV3-1/TRBV3-2	-	TRBJ2-1	once	TGTGCCAGCAGCCATCGCCAGGACAATGAGCAGTTCTTC	CASSHRQDNEQFF
TRBV3-1/TRBV3-2	-	TRBJ1-3	-	TGTGCCAGCAGCGACGCGGACTCTGGAAACACCATATATTTT	CASSDADSGNTIYF
TRBV19	-	TRBJ2-6	-	TGTGCCAGTAGTTCCCAAGCATCTGGGGCCAACGTCCTGACTTTC	CASSSQASGANVLTF
TRBV19	-	TRBJ2-2	-	TGTGCCAGTAGGGGGCTAGCGAACACCGGGGAGCTGTTTTTT	CASRGLANTGELFF
TRBV27	-	TRBJ1-6	once	TGTGCCAGCAGTTATAGGGGAGGGCCCCTCCACTTT	CASSYRGGPLHF
TRBV3-1/TRBV3-2	-	TRBJ1-2	-	TGTGCCAGCAGCCAACCCCCGAGAACGTGTGACTATGGCTACACCTTC	CASSQPPRTCDYGYTF
TRBV2	-	TRBJ1-3	-	TGTGCCAGCGGGGAGACTGGAAACACCATATATTTT	CASGETGNTIYF
TRBV9	-	TRBJ2-2	-	TGTGCCAGCAGCGTAGAAAGGACAAAGGACACCGGGGAGCTGTTTTTT	CASSVERTKDTGELFF
TRBV28	TRBD1	TRBJ1-2	-	TGTGCCAGCCAAAGAGGGGGCGCTAACTATGGCTACACCTTC	CASQRGGANYGYTF
TRBV7-2	TRBD1	TRBJ1-5	-	TGTGCCAGCAGTTCGACAGGGGGCGAGAGCAATCAGCCCCAGCATTTT	CASSSTGGESNQPQHF
TRBV27	-	TRBJ1-5	-	TGTGCCAGCAGAAGCGCGGGGGAGTCTACTAATCAGCCCCAGCATTTT	CASRSAGESTNQPQHF
TRBV18	TRBD1	TRBJ1-5	-	TGTGCCAGCTCAGCGACAGGGTTCAATCAGCCCCAGCATTTT	CASSATGFNQPQHF
TRBV11-2	TRBD1	TRBJ1-2	-	TGTGCCAGCAGCTGGGCGGGGGACAGGGGTCCCGGCTACACCTTC	CASSWAGDRGPGYTF
TRBV2	TRBD2	TRBJ2-3	-	TGTGCCAGCAGTGAAGATCCAGCTAGCGGAGGTGCAGATACGCAGTATTTT	CASSEDPASGGADTQYF
TRBV12-3/TRBV12-4	-	TRBJ1-2	once	TGTGCCAGCACTCCCGGGACTAACTATGGCTACACCTTC	CASTPGTNYGYTF